The rows below give T cell receptor beta chains drawn from one sample of a study of CD8 T cells in ankylosing spondylitis. One entry per CDR3 protein, called by TCRdb with MiXCR from the 5' RACE reads. The table has around 130,000 distinct CDR3 sequences, around 9% seen once. What was sequenced was blood, either unsorted or a sorted T cell fraction (not recorded which). These receptors originate from a male donor with ankylosing spondylitis or in good health (not recorded which). Each CDR3 is given with its conserved first and last residue. D genes are given only for firm matches. Expanded clones get a size class; other rows say once, few or many, or leave the size out.

CDR3 protein	CDR3 DNA	V gene	J gene	D gene	clone size
CSIQGNSYNEQFF	TGCAGTATTCAGGGGAACTCCTACAATGAGCAGTTCTTC	TRBV20-1	TRBJ2-1	-	few
CASSLRQEVSPLHF	TGTGCCAGCAGTTTACGGCAGGAGGTTTCACCCCTCCACTTT	TRBV12-3/TRBV12-4	TRBJ1-6	-	few
CASSRTSGSRSYEQYF	TGCGCCAGCAGTCGGACTAGCGGGAGTAGATCCTACGAGCAGTACTTC	TRBV5-1	TRBJ2-7	TRBD2	few
CSVEDLTSWQFF	TGCAGCGTTGAAGATCTCACTAGCTGGCAGTTCTTC	TRBV29-1	TRBJ2-1	-	many
CASSLGHNTGELFF	TGCGCCAGCAGCTTGGGCCATAACACCGGGGAGCTGTTTTTT	TRBV5-1	TRBJ2-2	-	many
CASSLGLAGLTDTQYF	TGTGCCAGCAGCTTAGGGCTAGCGGGACTCACAGATACGCAGTATTTT	TRBV7-2	TRBJ2-3	TRBD2	many
CASSFRTGGADTQYF	TGTGCCAGCAGTTTTCGCACAGGGGGCGCAGATACGCAGTATTTT	TRBV12-3/TRBV12-4	TRBJ2-3	TRBD1	-
CAISESTGNLFNEQFF	TGTGCCATCAGTGAGTCCACAGGGAATTTGTTCAATGAGCAGTTCTTC	TRBV10-3	TRBJ2-1	-	-
CASSSLGGQETQYF	TGCGCCAGCAGCTCCCTCGGGGGGCAAGAGACCCAGTACTTC	TRBV5-1	TRBJ2-5	TRBD2	many
CASSLGYTSADTQYF	TGCGCCAGCAGCCTGGGGTACACCAGCGCAGATACGCAGTATTTT	TRBV5-1	TRBJ2-3	-	many
CASSEGRLNTEAFF	TGCGCCAGCAGCGAGGGACGGTTGAACACTGAAGCTTTCTTT	TRBV5-1	TRBJ1-1	-	many
CASSLGTGIGNTIYF	TGTGCCAGCAGCTTGGGTACAGGGATTGGAAACACCATATATTTT	TRBV5-8	TRBJ1-3	-	few
CASSLGGPGTTEAFF	TGTGCCAGCAGCTTGGGTGGCCCGGGGACCACTGAAGCTTTCTTT	TRBV7-2	TRBJ1-1	-	many
CASSLRQGPQETQYF	TGTGCCAGCAGTTTAAGACAGGGGCCCCAAGAGACCCAGTACTTC	TRBV12-3/TRBV12-4	TRBJ2-5	TRBD1	many
CASSFTSGSPTYEQYF	TGTGCCAGCAGCTTTACTAGCGGGAGTCCTACCTACGAGCAGTACTTC	TRBV7-6	TRBJ2-7	TRBD2	many
CASSGGGTYNEQFF	TGTGCCAGCAGTGGCGGGGGCACCTACAATGAGCAGTTCTTC	TRBV12-3/TRBV12-4	TRBJ2-1	-	many
CASSIGSRGEKLFF	TGCGCCAGCAGCATCGGATCGAGGGGTGAAAAACTGTTTTTT	TRBV4-1	TRBJ1-4	-	many
CSVSGVRPQETQYF	TGCAGCGTTTCTGGGGTGAGGCCGCAAGAGACCCAGTACTTC	TRBV29-1	TRBJ2-5	-	-
CASSFRATSRSDEQYF	TGCGCCAGCAGCTTTAGGGCGACTAGCAGGAGTGACGAGCAGTACTTC	TRBV5-1	TRBJ2-7	TRBD2	many
CASSLGSGTGELFF	TGTGCCAGCAGCTTGGGTAGCGGCACCGGGGAGCTGTTTTTT	TRBV5-5	TRBJ2-2	-	many
CASSLDLAYEQFF	TGCGCCAGCAGCTTGGATCTAGCCTATGAGCAGTTCTTC	TRBV5-1	TRBJ2-1	-	many
CASSQDPLHSGRGYEQYF	TGTGCCAGCAGCCAAGATCCCCTTCATAGCGGGAGAGGTTACGAGCAGTACTTC	TRBV4-2	TRBJ2-7	TRBD2	many
CSAGLLQETQYF	TGCAGTGCTGGACTACTGCAAGAGACCCAGTACTTC	TRBV20-1	TRBJ2-5	-	many
CASSQEPAGGFDEQFF	TGTGCCAGCAGCCAAGAACCAGCGGGAGGGTTTGATGAGCAGTTCTTC	TRBV4-2	TRBJ2-1	TRBD2	many
CASRTGGLTGELFF	TGTGCCAGCAGAACAGGGGGTTTAACCGGGGAGCTGTTTTTT	TRBV27	TRBJ2-2	TRBD1	many
CSAIDTNPGELFF	TGCAGTGCAATCGACACCAACCCCGGGGAGCTGTTTTTT	TRBV20-1	TRBJ2-2	-	few
CAISEGFNYGYTF	TGTGCCATCAGTGAGGGGTTTAACTATGGCTACACCTTC	TRBV10-3	TRBJ1-2	-	many
CASSPRGGNYNEQFF	TGTGCCAGCAGTCCGCGGGGGGGAAACTACAATGAGCAGTTCTTC	TRBV7-2	TRBJ2-1	TRBD2	many
CASSLRWEGLTDTQYF	TGTGCCAGCAGCTTACGGTGGGAGGGCCTTACAGATACGCAGTATTTT	TRBV13	TRBJ2-3	TRBD2	many
CAWTPTGRSYEQYF	TGTGCCTGGACGCCGACAGGGAGGTCGTACGAGCAGTACTTC	TRBV30	TRBJ2-7	-	-
CASSLGHSSYEQYF	TGTGCCAGCAGCTTAGGACACAGCTCCTACGAGCAGTACTTC	TRBV7-9	TRBJ2-7	-	-
CASSATRTGNTEAFF	TGTGCCAGCAGCGCAACCCGTACAGGTAACACTGAAGCTTTCTTT	TRBV11-2	TRBJ1-1	-	many
CSALGLSTDTQYF	TGCAGTGCCCTGGGGCTTTCCACAGATACGCAGTATTTT	TRBV20-1	TRBJ2-3	-	many
CASSLVAGNSYEQYF	TGCGCCAGCAGCTTGGTAGCGGGAAACTCCTACGAGCAGTACTTC	TRBV5-1	TRBJ2-7	TRBD2	-
CASSAGGAQETQYF	TGTGCCAGCAGTGCTGGGGGGGCGCAAGAGACCCAGTACTTC	TRBV12-3/TRBV12-4	TRBJ2-5	-	few
CASRTTNEKLFF	TGTGCCAGCAGAACAACTAATGAAAAACTGTTTTTT	TRBV6-1	TRBJ1-4	-	many
CASKTGGAYNEQFF	TGTGCCAGTAAAACAGGGGGCGCGTACAATGAGCAGTTCTTC	TRBV12-3/TRBV12-4	TRBJ2-1	TRBD1	many
CSASPSGREVVGELFF	TGCAGTGCTAGTCCTAGCGGGAGGGAAGTGGTCGGGGAGCTGTTTTTT	TRBV20-1	TRBJ2-2	TRBD2	many
CASSPGQGPAAQYF	TGTGCCAGCTCACCCGGTCAGGGCCCTGCGGCCCAGTACTTC	TRBV18	TRBJ2-5	-	-
CSARDDGQGVEDTQYF	TGCAGTGCTAGAGATGACGGGCAGGGGGTTGAAGATACGCAGTATTTT	TRBV20-1	TRBJ2-3	TRBD1	many
CASSLVAVQGGIDEQFF	TGTGCCAGCAGCTTAGTCGCTGTGCAGGGTGGTATTGATGAGCAGTTCTTC	TRBV7-2	TRBJ2-1	-	-